Shown below are 7 T cell receptor beta chains from a single sample sequenced in a study of CD8+ T cells in alopecia areata. Extracted RNA was reverse transcribed into cDNA, the sequencing template. Clones were read by immunoSEQ multiplex PCR, and TCRdb kept only the in-frame ones, dropping some. The data show more than 90,000 clones, with none appearing a single time. The sequencing sample was made of lesional skin. The receptors come from a C3H/HeJ mouse with alopecia areata. Mouse strain MHC haplotype: H2-k.

About this clone itself: Mouse germline and gene names are used. The missing CDR3 end, 4 residues past where the read stops, is filled in from the germline J gene. The chain employs TRBV19 and TRBJ2-5; 12 nucleotides line up with TRBD1. The CDR3 totals 15 residues. From germline, CDR1 is FNHDT and CDR2 SITEND (reference sequence). CDR3 residues: CASSPRGQGADTQYF. The CDR3 bases that were read are TGTGCCAGCAGTCCCCGGGGACAGGGGGCGGAC.

About this clone: The TCRdb protein fails to match the DNA translation at residue 10; the protein reported here was translated from the DNA. Gene and germline names: mouse. The CDR3 is cut off 3 residues early in the read; its end comes from the germline J gene. The chain joins TRBV1 to TRBJ1-3; D not resolved. This CDR3 region has 13 residues. The V gene's germline CDR1 is NSQYPW and CDR2 LRSPGD (reference sequence). Between the trimmed V and J ends, which lost 3 bases and 8 bases, there was a span of 11 bases. CDR3 in amino acids: CTCSANKDDTLYF. The sequenced CDR3 bases are TGCACCTGCAGTGCTAACAAAGATGATACG.

This clone was observed a few times. Gene names and germline match the mouse. The CDR3 end lies 4 residues beyond the end of the read and is filled in from the germline J gene. Additional DNA sequences in this sample encode the identical CDR3. The rearrangement links TRBV13-3 to TRBJ1-1; TRBD1 matches at 11 bases. Trimming cost V 5 bases and J 3 bases; bases outside gene matches: 6. CDR1 and CDR2 (germline): NNHDY, SYVADS. CDR3 size: 15 residues. Incomplete CDR3 DNA: TGTGCCAGCAGCGCCGGGACAGGGGGAGACACA. Translating it yields CASSAGTGGDT. The whole CDR3 sequence reads CASSAGTGGDTEVFF.

This clone was detected a few times. At residue 11, the TCRdb protein departs from the DNA translation, so the protein shown here was derived from the DNA itself. Gene labels here are mouse ones. The CDR3 reads CASRGQNYNSPLYF. Partial CDR3 DNA: TGTGCCAGCAGAGGACAGAATTATAATTCGCCC. The chain has TRBV13-1 and TRBJ1-6; D is possibly TRBD1 (6 bases). The sequence runs out 3 residues before the end of the CDR3; the remainder is reconstructed from the germline J gene. TRBJ1-6 is filed as an ORF, its function uncertain. V lost 5 bases to trimming and J lost 4 bases, with 10 bases between them. CDR1 NSHNY and CDR2 SYGAGN come from the germline V gene. The CDR3 sequence is 14 residues long.

This clone was seen only a few times. Here the gene names and germline are mouse. The read finishes 4 residues shy of the CDR3 end, and the germline J gene is used to complete it. The gene calls are TRBV17 and TRBJ2-2, with D tentatively TRBD1 (7 bases). The V end was cut by 3 bases, the J end by 4 bases, with 9 bases between. This CDR3 is built from 14 residues. Germline V gives CDR1 MNHDT, CDR2 YYDKIL. Incomplete CDR3 DNA: TGTGCTAGCAGTAGTCAGGGGGGCACCGGG. Its translation: CASSSQGGTG. The complete CDR3 protein is CASSSQGGTGQLYF.

There are a few counts of this clone. Genes here carry mouse names. The read terminates 4 residues ahead of where the CDR3 ends, so the germline J gene completes it. The chain employs TRBV13-3 and TRBJ2-7, with 10 bases matching TRBD2. Germline CDR1 is NNHDY and CDR2 is SYVADS. The CDR3 extends over 15 amino acids. The part of the CDR3 DNA that was read is TGTGCCAGCAGTGTCCCGGGACTGGGGCTTTAT. Protein: CASSVPGLGLY. Given in full, the CDR3 is CASSVPGLGLYEQYF.

This clone was found a few times. The germline and genes are mouse ones. With the read ending 4 residues before the CDR3 end, the germline J gene is used to fill in that end. V is TRBV31 and J is TRBJ1-1; a possible D gene is TRBD1 (5 bases). V was cut by 1 base and J by 4 bases, with 7 bases left in between. CDR1 GKSSPN and CDR2 SITVG come from the germline V gene. The CDR3 runs to 12 residues. The sequenced CDR3 bases are TGTGCCTGGAGTCCAAGGGGCACA. Residues: CAWSPRGT. From start to end, the CDR3 is CAWSPRGTEVFF.